Given below is one TCR beta chain in context. Authors' processing steps: Cell counts per sample came from amplifying reference gene primers. The data were produced by immunoSEQ multiplex PCR, yet TCRdb's version contains in-frame clones alone and is incomplete. That table gives V, J and clone size, and the DNA gave D and trimming. The repertoire holds roughly 190,000 clones, with approximately 90% as singletons. The data were taken from a study of blood T cell repertoires in COVID-19. At the level of the study: Donors in the United States, Italy and Spain gave samples during acute or convalescent COVID-19. In each case, the material was cDNA or gDNA derived from T cells, B-cell-depleted T cells, or PBMCs.

Per germline, CDR1 MDHEN and CDR2 SYDVKM. This CDR3 spans 15 amino acids. Trimming pared 4 bases from V and 0 bases from J, leaving 13 bases between. The sample taken for sequencing was peripheral blood. This clonotype was sampled from a man aged 25 to 40 with acute or convalescent COVID-19. This rearrangement joins TRBV28 to TRBJ2-7; tentative D call: TRBD2 (6 bases). The CDR3 is CASSSVADSSYEQYF. The CDR3 region has the DNA TGTGCCAGCAGTTCCGTAGCGGATAGCTCCTACGAGCAGTACTTC. Based on the CDR3 plus reference TRBV28 and TRBJ2-7, the full variable domain is DVKVTQSSRYLVKRTGEKVFLECVQDMDHENMFWYRQDPGLGLRLIYFSYDVKMKEKGDIPEGYSVSREKKERFSLILESASTNQTSMYLCASSSVADSSYEQYFGPGTRLTVT.